These 18 T cell receptor beta chains were sequenced from one sample in a study of personalized T cell therapy for brain tumors. These receptors have no identified antigens. The template for sequencing was RNA taken from the peptide-stimulated T cells. Here immunoSEQ multiplex PCR was the method, and the copy in TCRdb shows in-frame clones only, minus some. The table lists 1,800 or so clones, roughly 20% of them singletons. The sample consisted of a T cell product expanded with peptides in culture. These receptors all stem from a human donor with medulloblastoma.

V and J are TRBV2 and TRBJ1-5, with D unclear. The CDR3 loop spans 16 amino acids. The germline CDR1 and CDR2 sequences are SNHLY and FYNNEI. The V end lost 7 bases, the J end lost 0 bases, and 16 bases lay between the germline ends. The CDR3 loop is CASTPRDLYSNQPQHF. In DNA, the CDR3 is TGTGCCAGCACTCCGAGGGATTTATATAGCAATCAGCCCCAGCATTTT.

The gene calls are TRBV4-1 and TRBJ2-7, with 10 positions matching TRBD2. The junction had 8 bases not matched to a gene; V was cut back by 4 bases and J by 2 bases. The CDR3 loop spans 16 amino acids. The germline CDR1 and CDR2 sequences are MGHRA and YSYEKL. The CDR3 DNA sequence: TGCGCCAGCAGCCCTACCGCGCTAGCGGGGGCCTACGAGCAGTACTTC. As protein: CASSPTALAGAYEQYF.

As to this clone: A far bigger clonotype differs at one base, so this is likely a read error. Distinct nucleotide sequences in the sample also encode this CDR3. Here the CDR3 DNA reads TGTGCGAGCAGTGAGCGGGGGGCGGTGACTGAAGCTTTCTTT. Translating gives CASSERGAVTEAFF. V gene TRBV6-1 combines with J gene TRBJ1-1, with D possibly matching TRBD1 (6 bases). The CDR3 runs 14 residues. Per the germline V gene, CDR1 is MNHNS and CDR2 is SASEGT.

This clone counts as medium-sized. This rearrangement joins TRBV30 to TRBJ2-1; D remains ambiguous. CDR3 length: 16 amino acids. Germline CDR1 reads GTSNPN; CDR2 reads SVGIG (reference sequence). Trimming left V 1 base short and J 4 bases short, with 17 bases between. The chain's CDR3 is CAWSALPGQKYNEQFF. The DNA for the CDR3 is TGTGCCTGGAGTGCCTTACCTGGGCAGAAGTACAATGAGCAGTTCTTC.

The J gene is TRBJ1-4, the V gene TRBV11-2; TRBD1 might be the D (5 bases). The CDR3 has 13 residues. V lost 8 bases, J lost 12 bases, and 19 bases lay in between. Germline CDR1 reads SGHAT; CDR2 reads FQNNGV. CDR3 loop: CASWLGFGGELFF. In nucleotides, the CDR3 is TGTGCCAGCTGGTTAGGATTTGGGGGGGAACTGTTTTTT.

This clone was found many times. V and J are TRBV18 and TRBJ2-5; no definite D call. Germline values: CDR1 KGHSH, CDR2 LQKENI. The CDR3 covers 14 residues. Trimming stripped 3 bases from V and 1 base from J, with 9 bases between. Written as DNA, the CDR3 is TGTGCCAGCTCACCTGAGGCAGGCCAAGAGACCCAGTACTTC. Its translation: CASSPEAGQETQYF.

This sequence joins TRBV27 and TRBJ2-1; TRBD2 agrees at 7 bases. The junction had 16 bases not matched to a gene; V was cut back by 9 bases and J by 11 bases. Germline assignment: CDR1 MNHEY and CDR2 SMNVEV (reference sequence). The CDR3 has 14 amino acids. The DNA for the CDR3 is TGTGCCAGTACCCTTGGGGCGGGAGCCTACAAGCAGTTCTTC. As protein: CASTLGAGAYKQFF.

This clone has a handful of counts. This likely stems from a read error, as it lies one base from a far larger clone. The rearrangement joins TRBV29-1 to TRBJ2-7; 7 bases fit TRBD2. This CDR3 comprises 13 residues. Germline CDR1 reads SQVTM; CDR2 reads ANQGSEA. The DNA of the CDR3 is TGCACCGTCCATGGGGGGGTCTCCTACGAGCAGTACTTC. This translates into CTVHGGVSYEQYF.

The chain couples TRBV11-3 to TRBJ2-1; TRBD2 matches 12 bases. The length of the CDR3 is 16 residues. V lost 5 bases and J lost 7; bases outside the gene matches: 9. The germline V gene encodes CDR1 SGHNT and CDR2 YENEEA. The CDR3 is CASSSYLAGGQNEQFF. CDR3 coding DNA: TGTGCCAGCAGCAGTTACCTAGCGGGGGGGCAAAATGAGCAGTTCTTC.

The gene calls are TRBV10-2 and TRBJ2-1; tentative D call: TRBD1 (6 bases). Germline values: CDR1 WSHSY, CDR2 SAAADI. The ends were cut back, 6 bases at V and 3 bases at J, with 15 bases in the middle. The CDR3 is made up of 15 amino acids. CDR3 DNA: TGCGCCAGCAGCGACACAGGGAAGTACTACAATGAGCAGTTCTTC. It specifies CASSDTGKYYNEQFF.

With regard to this clone: Compared with germline, one end of the junction differs, possibly owing to a read error. Other DNA sequences in the same sample also yield this CDR3. V gene TRBV29-1 combines with J gene TRBJ2-7, with TRBD2 as a possible D gene (7 bases). The germline CDR1 and CDR2 sequences are SQVTM and ANQGSEA. The CDR3 is made up of 15 amino acids. Here the CDR3 DNA reads TGCCGCGTGGAAGGGGGGGGCGGGCCAGACTACGAGCAGTACTTC. Its translation: CRVEGGGGPDYEQYF.

This clone occurred many times. This chain joins TRBV16 and TRBJ2-1; D possibly corresponds to TRBD2 (6 bases). Between the trimmed V and J ends, which lost 4 bases and 6 bases, there was a span of 13 bases. Germline-derived CDR1 and CDR2 are KGHSY and FQNENV. The CDR3 contains 14 residues. This chain's CDR3 is CASSPRRGSNEQFF. CDR3 DNA sequence: TGTGCCAGCAGCCCACGGCGGGGCTCCAATGAGCAGTTCTTC.

This chain links TRBV27 with TRBJ2-7, with D perhaps matching TRBD2 (5 bases). The CDR3 is 14 residues long. V was shortened by 0 bases and J by 6 bases, with 12 bases between the two germline ends. The germline CDR1 and CDR2 sequences are MNHEY and SMNVEV (reference sequence). The DNA of the CDR3 is TGTGCCAGCAGTTTATCGAGGGCCGGGCGCGAGCAGTACTTC. Its translation: CASSLSRAGREQYF.

The V and J genes are TRBV10-3 and TRBJ2-3, with D unresolved. CDR3 length: 16 residues. V lost 0 bases to trimming and J lost 5 bases, with 15 bases between them. Germline values: CDR1 ENHRY, CDR2 SYGVKD. The CDR3 DNA reads TGTGCCATCAGTGAGTCCCCTATTCAAGATAAAGATACGCAGTATTTT. Amino acid sequence: CAISESPIQDKDTQYF.

Relative to its sample, this clone is medium-sized. An end of the junction differs from the germline gene, which may be a read error. The chain uses TRBV7-7 and TRBJ2-1; 8 bases agree with TRBD1. The CDR3 consists of 14 residues. Germline V gene lookup returns CDR1 SSHAT and CDR2 FNYEAQ (reference sequence). CDR3 DNA sequence: TGTGCTAGCAGCGTTGGACAGGGAGTTAATGAGCAGTTCTTC. It translates to CASSVGQGVNEQFF.

By share, this clone counts as medium-sized. The V call is TRBV2, the J call TRBJ2-3; 7 nucleotides align to TRBD1. V shed 7 bases, J shed 2 bases, and the junction held 9 bases outside the gene matches. CDR3 length: 15 residues. The germline gives CDR1 SNHLY, CDR2 FYNNEI. The CDR3 DNA reads TGTGCCAGCAACCCCGGGACAGAAAACACAGATACGCAGTATTTT. The encoded protein is CASNPGTENTDTQYF.

This rearrangement joins TRBV6-6 to TRBJ2-1, with D possibly TRBD2 on 6 matching bases. This CDR3 is built from 15 residues. V lost 9 bases and J lost 2, with 17 bases in between. Germline CDR1 MNHNY, CDR2 SVGAGI (reference sequence). The CDR3 spells CASSLVGGAYNEQFF. In DNA, the CDR3 is TGTGCCAGTAGCCTTGTGGGGGGAGCCTACAATGAGCAGTTCTTC.

As regards this clone: This probably arose from a read error, given a far larger clone one base away. The V gene is TRBV29-1, the J gene TRBJ2-7, with TRBD2 identical over 7 bases. J was trimmed by 0 bases and V by 8 bases; bases with no gene match: 7. In germline, CDR1 is SQVTM, CDR2 ANQGSEA. The CDR3 covers 13 residues. CDR3 region: CSFHGGVSYEQYF. CDR3 in DNA: TGCAGCTTCCATGGGGGGGTCTCCTACGAGCAGTACTTC.